A single T cell receptor (beta chain) is shown here with its context. The sample originates from a study of shared clonotypes between healthy human individuals. Method: immunoSEQ multiplex PCR; TCRdb's copy keeps in-frame clones and lacks some. The data contain approximately 2,000,000 clones, just under 95% of them singletons. V was clipped by 6 bases and J by 2 bases; unmatched bases: 7. The CDR3 length is 14 residues. Germline assignment: CDR1 SQVTM and CDR2 ANQGSEA. Input material: naive CD4+ T cells from PBMCs. Sample subset: CD45RA+ positively selected. The chain uses TRBV29-1 and TRBJ1-2; TRBD1 agrees at 9 bases. The sequence was collected from a man aged 18 to 30 in good health. Some clones in this sample may be carry-over from other donors' samples. CDR3 residues: CSVAQGQGNYGYTF. The CDR3 DNA reads as TGCAGCGTCGCCCAGGGACAGGGCAACTATGGCTACACCTTC.